The rows below give T cell receptor beta chains drawn from one sample of a study of T cell repertoires in cytomegalovirus infection. MiXCR, run by TCRdb on the reads, gives a single entry per CDR3 protein. The sample shows about 440,000 distinct CDR3 sequences, approximately 30% of them seen only once. The specimen was PBMCs. These receptor sequences come from a human donor in good health (CMV status not recorded). Some clones in this sample may be carry-over from other donors' samples. Each CDR3 is given with its conserved first and last residue. D genes are given only for firm matches. Size tells how often a clone was seen (once, few, many) or the class of an expanded clone, and some rows leave it out.

clone_size j_call d_call v_call cdr3_nt cdr3_aa
few TRBJ2-4 TRBD2 TRBV6-2/TRBV6-3 TGTGCCAGCAGACTCCTTGCGGGGGGGAGAAACATTCAGTACTTC CASRLLAGGRNIQYF
few TRBJ2-3 . TRBV5-1 TGCGCCAGCAGCTTGGACAGGAGTTCCACAGATACGCAGTATTTT CASSLDRSSTDTQYF
many TRBJ1-5 . TRBV12-3/TRBV12-4 TGTGCCAGCAGTTTGAGTCAGAGCAATCAGCCCCAGCATTTT CASSLSQSNQPQHF
. TRBJ2-3 . TRBV14 TGTGCCAGCAGCCAAAAAGCACGGACCCCGGATACGCAGTATTTT CASSQKARTPDTQYF
. TRBJ1-1 . TRBV6-6 TGTGCCAGCAGTTACATCACGAACACTGAAGCTTTCTTT CASSYITNTEAFF
few TRBJ2-2 TRBD2 TRBV25-1 TGTGCCAGCAGTGAAGGGAGGGGATGGAACACCGGGGAGCTGTTTTTT CASSEGRGWNTGELFF
few TRBJ2-7 . TRBV11-2 TGTGCCAGCAGCTTCCTCGGGGATTCCTTGTACGAGCAGTACTTC CASSFLGDSLYEQYF
few TRBJ2-2 TRBD2 TRBV5-8 TGTGCCAGCAGCTACCTTTTTGCGGGGGGGCCGGACACCGGGGAGCTGTTTTTT CASSYLFAGGPDTGELFF
few TRBJ1-4 . TRBV15 TGTGCCACCAGCAGAGAGGGCACGAACAATGAAAAACTGTTTTTT CATSREGTNNEKLFF
. TRBJ2-7 . TRBV7-6 TGTGCCAGCAGCCGCGCGCCGGACAAATCCCTAAGCTTC CASSRAPDKSLSF
. TRBJ2-1 TRBD2 TRBV6-8 TGTGCCAGCAGTTACTCCGGACTAGCAGACAATGAGCAGTTCTTC CASSYSGLADNEQFF
few TRBJ2-3 . TRBV7-3 TGTGCCAGCAGCTACGGGCCGGGGACAGGACTAGCAGATACGCAGTATTTT CASSYGPGTGLADTQYF
many TRBJ1-5 . TRBV12-3/TRBV12-4 TGTGCCAGCAGTTCCCGGCGGGGTCGGGGTTTAAATCAGCCCCAGCATTTT CASSSRRGRGLNQPQHF
. TRBJ1-3 . TRBV7-9 TGTGCCAGCAACCTGGGAGGGATCCTCTCTGGAAACACCATATATTTT CASNLGGILSGNTIYF